This T cell receptor (beta chain) originates from a study of shared clonotypes between healthy human individuals. Study-level results: The authors sampled blood alone, and tissue repertoires likely differ.

A note on this clone: Its antigen remains unknown.

Some clones are missing from TCRdb's copy, which holds only in-frame ones; the method was immunoSEQ multiplex PCR. The sample gives approximately 620,000 clones, 97% of which show up once; about 0.06% is in the top ten. Specimen: naive CD4+ T cells sorted from blood. Subset in this sample: CD45RA+ positively selected. The receptor comes from a woman aged 30 to 39 in good health.

CDR3 coding DNA: TGCAGCGTCAGACAGGGGGCATCCTACGAGCAGTACTTC. This codes for CSVRQGASYEQYF. V and J are TRBV29-1 and TRBJ2-7; 10 bases are shared with TRBD1. Germline V lookup: CDR1 SQVTM, CDR2 ANQGSEA. V shed 6 bases and J 1 base; nucleotides not matched to a gene: 3. This CDR3 is 13 amino acids long.